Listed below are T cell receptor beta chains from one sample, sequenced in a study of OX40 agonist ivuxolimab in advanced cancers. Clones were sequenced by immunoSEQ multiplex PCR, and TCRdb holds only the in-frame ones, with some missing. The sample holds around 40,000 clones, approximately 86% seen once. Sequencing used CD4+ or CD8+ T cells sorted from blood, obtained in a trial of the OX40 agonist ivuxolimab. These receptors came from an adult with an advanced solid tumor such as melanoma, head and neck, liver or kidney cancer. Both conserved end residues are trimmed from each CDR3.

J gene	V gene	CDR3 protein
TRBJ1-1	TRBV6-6	ASRRTGNTEAF
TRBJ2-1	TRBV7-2	ASSTRVLGYNEQF
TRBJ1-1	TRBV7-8	ASSTTRDFAIQAF
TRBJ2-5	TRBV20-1	SARRRGSQY
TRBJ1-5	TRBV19	ASSGQNNQPQH
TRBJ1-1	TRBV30	AWSVQWDTEAF
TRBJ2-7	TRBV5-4	ASTPGLGGSSGTYEQY
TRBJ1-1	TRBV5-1	ASSLQGNMNTEAF
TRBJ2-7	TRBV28	ASSLLGFEQY
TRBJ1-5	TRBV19	ASSTPIGVRSNQPQH
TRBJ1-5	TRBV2	ASSVSTGTTNQPQH
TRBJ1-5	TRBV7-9	ASSPQGAPQPQH
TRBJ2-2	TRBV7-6	ASSLETSVANTGELF
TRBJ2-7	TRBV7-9	ASSWAGQVDEQY
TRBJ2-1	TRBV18	ASSLGTQASEQF